A single sample gave rise to the 14 T cell receptor beta chains below, sequenced in a study of blood T cell repertoires in COVID-19. Profiled with immunoSEQ multiplex PCR; TCRdb holds only in-frame clones, not every one. The profile shows 50,000 to 70,000 clones, around 90% of them singletons. The sample was peripheral blood. These receptors all stem from a man aged 55 to 69 with acute or convalescent COVID-19.

V usage is TRBV7-2 and J usage is TRBJ2-1, with 14 nucleotides matching TRBD2. This CDR3 has 19 residues. Germline assignment: CDR1 SGHTA and CDR2 FQGNSA. Trimming cost V 5 bases and J 4 bases; bases outside gene matches: 13. For the CDR3, the DNA is TGTGCCAGCAGCCTCGCGGGACTAGCGGGAGAGGCTCTTTACAATGAGCAGTTCTTC. It translates to CASSLAGLAGEALYNEQFF.

This chain connects TRBV19 to TRBJ1-1; D remains unclear. The length of the CDR3 is 13 residues. V lost 5 bases and J lost 1, with 8 bases in between. The germline CDR1 and CDR2 sequences are LNHDA and SQIVND (reference sequence). CDR3 nucleotides: TGTGCCAGTAGTGAAGGGAGGAACACTGAAGCTTTCTTT. Its translation is CASSEGRNTEAFF.

The rearrangement uses TRBV5-1 and TRBJ2-1, with TRBD1 identical over 7 bases. CDR3 length: 15 residues. J was trimmed by 2 bases and V by 0 bases; bases with no gene match: 2. Germline CDR1 reads SGHRS; CDR2 reads YFSETQ. DNA of the CDR3: TGCGCCAGCAGCTTGGGGCAGGGGGCCTACAATGAGCAGTTCTTC. As protein: CASSLGQGAYNEQFF.

The chain couples TRBV7-8 to TRBJ1-5, with a weak D call TRBD1 (5 bases). This CDR3 is built from 15 residues. V lost 0 bases and J lost 6, with 12 bases in between. Germline V gene lookup returns CDR1 SGHVS and CDR2 FQNEAQ. The CDR3 sequence is CASSLARGVGQPQHF. DNA of the CDR3: TGTGCCAGCAGCTTAGCGCGGGGGGTTGGTCAGCCCCAGCATTTT.

The chain links TRBV5-8 to TRBJ1-5; TRBD1 matches 7 bases. Germline-derived CDR1 and CDR2 are SGHTS and YDEGEE. CDR3 length equals 18 residues. The V gene end was trimmed by 4 bases and the J gene end by 2 bases; junction bases not matched to a gene: 15. The CDR3, as DNA: TGTGCCAGCAGCCCCCGGGACAGATTGGACAGAGGCAATCAGCCCCAGCATTTT. Its protein product is CASSPRDRLDRGNQPQHF.

The V and J genes are TRBV7-9 and TRBJ1-4, with 9 bases fitting TRBD1. Germline CDR1 SEHNR, CDR2 FQNEAQ (reference sequence). Trimming took 5 bases from V and 7 from J; bases not matched to a gene: 5. The CDR3 extends over 14 amino acids. CDR3 in DNA: TGTGCCAGCAGCCTCCAGACAGGGGGTGAAAAACTGTTTTTT. Translation gives CASSLQTGGEKLFF.

The V call is TRBV19, the J call TRBJ2-7; a possible D gene is TRBD2 (6 bases). This CDR3 contains 15 residues. Trimming removed 5 bases at V and 0 bases at J, with 14 bases between. Looked up from germline, CDR1 is LNHDA and CDR2 is SQIVND (reference sequence). The CDR3 DNA sequence: TGTGCCAGTAGTCCCCGACCGGGAGCCTCCTACGAGCAGTACTTC. This translates into CASSPRPGASYEQYF.

This chain links TRBV4-1 with TRBJ1-1; D gene unclear. V gave up 2 bases and J gave up 0 bases, with 13 bases separating them. The CDR3 contains 16 residues. CDR1 and CDR2 from the germline V gene are MGHRA and YSYEKL. CDR3 in amino acids: CASSQTFGWMNTEAFF. The CDR3, as DNA: TGCGCCAGCAGCCAAACGTTCGGGTGGATGAACACTGAAGCTTTCTTT.

The V gene is TRBV5-5, the J gene TRBJ2-1, with D tentatively TRBD2 (6 bases). Germline V gene sequence: CDR1 SGHKS, CDR2 YYEKEE (reference sequence). The CDR3 contains 13 residues. V was cut by 3 bases and J by 5 bases, with 9 bases left in between. The CDR3 DNA is TGTGCCAGCAGCTGGGGGGTCGACAATGAGCAGTTCTTC. Protein product: CASSWGVDNEQFF. The complete variable domain, with remaining parts taken from reference TRBV5-5 and TRBJ2-1, reads DAGVTQSPTHLIKTRGQQVTLRCSPISGHKSVSWYQQVLGQGPQFIFQYYEKEERGRGNFPDRFSARQFPNYSSELNVNALLLGDSALYLCASSWGVDNEQFFGPGTRLTVL.

The chain employs TRBV3-1 (or the pseudogene TRBV3-2) and TRBJ2-3; a weak D match, TRBD2 (7 bases). Germline lookup yields CDR1 LGHDT and CDR2 YNNKEL (reference sequence). The CDR3 is made up of 16 amino acids. V was shortened by 5 bases and J by 3 bases, with 18 bases between the two germline ends. The CDR3 is CASSKGGGGFTDTQYF. The CDR3 nucleotides read TGTGCCAGCAGCAAAGGGGGGGGAGGGTTTACAGATACGCAGTATTTT.

The genes are TRBV7-2 and TRBJ1-1; TRBD1 matches at 7 bases. V trimming: 4 bases; J trimming: 5 bases; junction bases outside the gene matches: 7. This CDR3 is built from 14 residues. Germline lookup yields CDR1 SGHTA and CDR2 FQGNSA. The DNA of the CDR3 is TGTGCCAGCAGCTCCAAATCGACAGGGACTGAAGCTTTCTTT. The encoded protein is CASSSKSTGTEAFF.

The chain employs TRBV3-1 (or the pseudogene TRBV3-2) and TRBJ2-7; 11 bases are shared with TRBD2. The CDR3 contains 14 residues. V shed 5 bases, J shed 3 bases, and the junction held 3 bases outside the gene matches. Per the germline V gene, CDR1 is LGHDT and CDR2 is YNNKEL (reference sequence). CDR3 DNA sequence: TGTGCCAGCAGCGGGACTAGCGGCCACTACGAGCAGTACTTC. Protein: CASSGTSGHYEQYF.

The chain carries TRBV6-1 and TRBJ1-2; no reliable D call. V lost 2 bases and J 6 bases, leaving 13 bases between the germline ends. The germline CDR1 and CDR2 sequences are MNHNS and SASEGT. There are 14 residues in the CDR3. CDR3 coding DNA: TGTGCCAGCAGTGAACTGGCAGGAAGGAATGGCTACACCTTC. Amino acids: CASSELAGRNGYTF.

The gene calls are TRBV4-1 and TRBJ2-1, with 8 positions matching TRBD1. Germline loops: CDR1 MGHRA, CDR2 YSYEKL. Losses at the gene ends were 3 bases for V and 0 bases for J; bases not matched to a gene: 19. The CDR3 covers 21 residues. Written as DNA, the CDR3 is TGCGCCAGCAGCCACACAGACAGCCCCGAGAAGACAGGGGCCTCCTACAATGAGCAGTTCTTC. Translating it yields CASSHTDSPEKTGASYNEQFF.